The 10 T cell receptor beta chains below all came from one sample that was sequenced in a study of blood T cell repertoires in COVID-19. Method: immunoSEQ multiplex PCR; TCRdb's copy keeps in-frame clones and lacks some. The sample lists about 44,000 clones; 82% were seen once. The source material was peripheral blood. Receptor source: a woman in her sixties or seventies with acute or convalescent COVID-19.

This clone was detected only once. CDR3 bases: TGTGCCAGCAGCCCAAGACAGGGGGCAACAGGGGGCTACACCTTC. Its translation: CASSPRQGATGGYTF. J is TRBJ1-2 and V is TRBV11-3; 10 positions match TRBD1. The CDR3 contains 15 residues. In germline, CDR1 is SGHNT, CDR2 YENEEA. Unmatched junction bases numbered 11, after V lost 5 bases and J lost 8 bases.

The V gene is TRBV23-1, the J gene TRBJ2-7, with TRBD1 identical over 7 bases. TRBV23-1 is an ORF, and what it does is uncertain. V gave up 1 base and J gave up 0 bases; unmatched junction bases: 6. The CDR3 length is 16 residues. The CDR3 nucleotides are TGCGCCAGCAGTCAATTGGGGACAGAAAGCTCCTACGAGCAGTACTTC. Its translation: CASSQLGTESSYEQYF.

The chain couples TRBV6-4 to TRBJ2-1; 7 positions agree with TRBD1. The trim removed 2 bases at V and 9 bases at J, leaving 10 bases unmatched. This CDR3 has 15 amino acids. Germline V lookup: CDR1 MRHNA, CDR2 SNTAGT. CDR3: CASSDVTGRRSEQFF. The CDR3 bases are TGTGCCAGCAGTGACGTGACAGGGAGAAGGAGTGAGCAGTTCTTC.

The rearrangement uses TRBV5-1 and TRBJ2-5, with 12 bases identical to TRBD2. With V trimmed by 1 base and J by 5 bases, 3 bases remained unmatched. The CDR3 loop spans 15 amino acids. Germline assignment: CDR1 SGHRS and CDR2 YFSETQ. Here the CDR3 DNA reads TGCGCCAGCAGCTTGTCGCTAGCGGGGGGGGAGACCCAGTACTTC. Its translation is CASSLSLAGGETQYF.

The chain is built from TRBV4-2 and TRBJ2-2; 10 positions agree with TRBD2. V lost 6 bases, J lost 4 bases, and 14 bases stayed unmatched. This CDR3 contains 18 residues. From germline, CDR1 is LGHNA and CDR2 YNFKEQ. For the CDR3, the DNA is TGTGCCAGCAGAGCTGGACTAAGCGGGAGGGGGGCCACCGGGGAGCTGTTTTTT. This translates into CASRAGLSGRGATGELFF.

The CDR3 sequence: CASSKRGNYEQYF. CDR3 sequence (DNA): TGTGCCAGCAGTAAGAGGGGGAACTACGAGCAGTACTTC. The chain employs TRBV6-5 and TRBJ2-7, with D possibly matching TRBD1 (6 bases). CDR1 is MNHEY, CDR2 SVGAGI, per germline. The CDR3 runs to 13 residues. V was pared by 5 bases and J by 3 bases, with 11 bases between.

V and J are TRBV5-1 and TRBJ1-5, with D uncertain. The CDR3 runs to 13 residues. Germline V CDR1 and CDR2: SGHRS, YFSETQ. With 1 base removed from V and 2 bases from J, the gap between germline ends came to 4 bases. CDR3 sequence reads: CASSLSGNQPQHF. CDR3 nucleotide sequence: TGCGCCAGCAGCTTGAGCGGCAATCAGCCCCAGCATTTT.

The CDR3 protein is CASSHGTSGLARTDTQYF. CDR3 sequence (DNA): TGCGCCAGCAGTCACGGGACTAGCGGGTTAGCCCGCACAGATACGCAGTATTTT. V is TRBV5-1 and J is TRBJ2-3, with 12 bases lining up with TRBD2. This CDR3 contains 18 residues. Looked up from germline, CDR1 is SGHRS and CDR2 is YFSETQ. The J segment lost 1 base and the V segment lost 5 bases, leaving 11 bases of the junction unmatched. The full variable domain, its missing parts supplied by reference TRBV5-1 and TRBJ2-3, is KAGVTQTPRYLIKTRGQQVTLSCSPISGHRSVSWYQQTPGQGLQFLFEYFSETQRNKGNFPGRFSGRQFSNSRSEMNVSTLELGDSALYLCASSHGTSGLARTDTQYFGPGTRLTVL.

The V and J genes are TRBV18 and TRBJ1-2; D is possibly TRBD1 (6 bases). Trimming removed 8 bases from V and 1 base from J, with 11 bases in between. The CDR3 consists of 13 residues. Germline V lookup: CDR1 KGHSH, CDR2 LQKENI. DNA for the CDR3: TGTGCCAGCCACCAGGGGAATAACTATGGCTACACCTTC. Residues: CASHQGNNYGYTF. Supplemented by reference TRBV18 and TRBJ1-2, the full variable domain reads NAGVMQNPRHLVRRRGQEARLRCSPMKGHSHVYWYRQLPEEGLKFMVYLQKENIIDESGMPKERFSAEFPKEGPSILRIQQVVRGDSAAYFCASHQGNNYGYTFGSGTRLTVV.

V gene TRBV28 combines with J gene TRBJ2-1, with TRBD2 identical over 7 bases. The length of the CDR3 is 15 residues. Trimming cost V 6 bases and J 8 bases; bases outside gene matches: 13. The germline V gene encodes CDR1 MDHEN and CDR2 SYDVKM. CDR3 region: CASSAGTMLVDEQFF. DNA of the CDR3: TGTGCCAGCAGCGCCGGGACTATGCTAGTCGATGAGCAGTTCTTC. Full variable domain (outside the CDR3, taken from reference TRBV28 and TRBJ2-1): DVKVTQSSRYLVKRTGEKVFLECVQDMDHENMFWYRQDPGLGLRLIYFSYDVKMKEKGDIPEGYSVSREKKERFSLILESASTNQTSMYLCASSAGTMLVDEQFFGPGTRLTVL.